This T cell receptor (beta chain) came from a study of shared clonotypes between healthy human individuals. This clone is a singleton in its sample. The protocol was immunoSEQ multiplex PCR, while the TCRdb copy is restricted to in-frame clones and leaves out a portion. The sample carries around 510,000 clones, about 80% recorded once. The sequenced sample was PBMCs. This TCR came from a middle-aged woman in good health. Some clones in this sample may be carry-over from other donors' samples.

CDR3 DNA sequence: TGCAGCGTTGAAAACCCCCTTGGGGAGACCCAGTACTTC. Its protein product is CSVENPLGETQYF. The chain uses TRBV29-1 and TRBJ2-5; the D is unclear. V lost 2 bases and J 5 bases, leaving 12 bases between the germline ends. The CDR3 is 13 amino acids. CDR1 SQVTM and CDR2 ANQGSEA come from the germline V gene.